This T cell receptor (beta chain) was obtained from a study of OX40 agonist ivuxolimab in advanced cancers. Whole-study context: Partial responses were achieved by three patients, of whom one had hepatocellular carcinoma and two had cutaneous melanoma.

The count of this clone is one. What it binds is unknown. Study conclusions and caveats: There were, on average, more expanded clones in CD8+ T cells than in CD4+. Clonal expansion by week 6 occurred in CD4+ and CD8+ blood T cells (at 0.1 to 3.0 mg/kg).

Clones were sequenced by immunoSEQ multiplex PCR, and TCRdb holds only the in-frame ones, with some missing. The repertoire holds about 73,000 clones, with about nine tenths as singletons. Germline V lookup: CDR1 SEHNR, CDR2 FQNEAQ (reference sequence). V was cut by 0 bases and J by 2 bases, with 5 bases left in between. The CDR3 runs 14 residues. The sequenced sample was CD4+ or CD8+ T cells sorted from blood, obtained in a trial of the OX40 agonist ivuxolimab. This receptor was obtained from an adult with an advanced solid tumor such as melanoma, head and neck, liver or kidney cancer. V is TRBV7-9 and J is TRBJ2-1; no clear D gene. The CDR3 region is CASSLATPYNEQFF. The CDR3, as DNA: TGTGCCAGCAGCTTAGCGACCCCCTACAATGAGCAGTTCTTC.